The clone carrying this T cell receptor beta chain showed up just once. The antigen remains unidentified. Libraries were prepared by immunoSEQ multiplex PCR; TCRdb keeps only in-frame clonotypes and omits some of them. Here the sample spans around 1,300 clones, about 97% being singletons. These data are taken from a study of T cell clonotyping in hematopoietic cell transplantation. Study findings and constraints: Recipient TCR diversity dropped after transplant; expanded clonotypes rose from day 30 to 180. Few recipient clonotypes overlapped donors; over 97% were de novo at given depth. Cells were unsorted, so CD4 and CD8 contributions were not separated. Graft donor and pretransplant recipient Inverse Simpson Index values predicted broader posttransplant TCR diversity.

Between the trimmed V and J ends, which lost 4 bases and 0 bases, there was a span of 7 bases. CDR3 length: 14 residues. Germline V gene sequence: CDR1 MNHEY, CDR2 SVGAGI. This chain connects TRBV6-5 to TRBJ1-5; D not certain. Sequenced material: PBMCs, taken 180 days after allogeneic stem cell transplant. This TCR derives from a male patient aged 45 to 59 who had an allogeneic stem cell transplant from a related donor, so the T cells may come from the graft donor. Some clones in this sample may be carry-over from other donors' samples. The CDR3 is CASSSKNSNQPQHF. Written as DNA, the CDR3 is TGTGCCAGCAGTTCGAAGAATAGCAATCAGCCCCAGCATTTT.